This passage covers 2 T cell receptor beta chains from one sample sequenced in a study of Ad26.COV2.S vaccination and SARS-CoV-2 variants. Here immunoSEQ multiplex PCR was the method, and the copy in TCRdb shows in-frame clones only, minus some. The profile covers roughly 380,000 clones, with just over 90% appearing a single time and roughly 3.9% taken by the ten largest. The specimen comprised peripheral blood, sampled after recovery from COVID-19. The receptors shown here come from a human donor who had recovered from COVID-19.

This chain connects TRBV6-5 to TRBJ1-5, with D perhaps TRBD1 (5 bases). CDR3 length: 15 residues. CDR1 and CDR2 (germline): MNHEY, SVGAGI. The V and J ends lost 0 bases and 9 bases respectively, with 15 bases between them. The CDR3 reads CASSYSRRTGGPQHF. CDR3 in DNA: TGTGCCAGCAGTTACTCGAGACGGACTGGGGGGCCCCAGCATTTT.

The rearrangement uses TRBV11-3 and TRBJ2-1; 9 nucleotides line up with TRBD2. This CDR3 is 20 amino acids long. V lost 5 bases and J lost 3; bases outside the gene matches: 20. CDR1 and CDR2 from the germline V gene are SGHNT and YENEEA. CDR3 nucleotide sequence: TGTGCCAGCAGCAAACAGGCCGGGGCTAGCGGGGTAATGGGCTACAATGAGCAGTTCTTC. Amino acids: CASSKQAGASGVMGYNEQFF.